This TCR beta chain came from a study of CD8 T cells in Susac syndrome. Reverse transcription of about 0.45 to 1 ug RNA was performed with random hexamers. By means of immunoSEQ multiplex PCR, TCR beta CDR3 spanning 54 Vbeta and 13 Jbeta underwent amplification. Each CDR3 protein gets one entry after TCRdb re-called the immunoSEQ multiplex PCR reads with MiXCR. The data contain around 170,000 distinct CDR3 sequences, 90% to 95% of them singletons. V was shortened by 5 bases and J by 6 bases, with 10 bases between the two germline ends. CDR1 and CDR2 (germline): SEHNR, FQNEAQ (reference sequence). The CDR3 loop spans 12 amino acids. Blood CD8+ and CD4+ T cells underwent high-throughput TCR beta sequencing. As controls, healthy donors matched for age and sex were used. FACS was used to enrich TEMRA cells, whereas the CD8+ and CD4+ T cells were obtained by negative isolation.

The chain employs TRBV7-9 and TRBJ1-2; D is unclear. This sequence was found in a human donor in good health. The sequenced sample was CD4+ T cells from PBMCs. CDR3 DNA sequence: TGTGCCAGCAGCGAATGGACGGATGGCTACACCTTC. It is translated as CASSEWTDGYTF.